The text below deals with one T cell receptor beta chain. The target antigen is unknown. The entry originates in a study of cytomegalovirus exposure and HLA in healthy donors. Findings and caveats of the study: In vitro data verified three CMV-associated chains as specific for CMV antigens. Reported results showed that the classifier diagnosed cytomegalovirus status with high specificity and sensitivity.

Data came from immunoSEQ multiplex PCR; TCRdb stores just in-frame clones and leaves some out. Found here are 150,000 to 200,000 clones, 80% to 90% of them singletons; the top ten hold 2% to 2.5%. V was clipped by 1 base and J by 0 bases; unmatched bases: 11. Germline values: CDR1 SGHVS, CDR2 FNYEAQ. The CDR3 loop spans 19 amino acids. The V and J genes are TRBV7-6 and TRBJ1-4, with 7 bases aligning to TRBD1. The receptor was derived from a woman aged 18-30 years in good health and CMV-seronegative. The sample comprised PBMCs. The CDR3 region is CASSLELEGGEATNEKLFF. CDR3 nucleotide sequence: TGTGCCAGCAGCTTAGAATTAGAAGGGGGCGAAGCAACTAATGAAAAACTGTTTTTT.